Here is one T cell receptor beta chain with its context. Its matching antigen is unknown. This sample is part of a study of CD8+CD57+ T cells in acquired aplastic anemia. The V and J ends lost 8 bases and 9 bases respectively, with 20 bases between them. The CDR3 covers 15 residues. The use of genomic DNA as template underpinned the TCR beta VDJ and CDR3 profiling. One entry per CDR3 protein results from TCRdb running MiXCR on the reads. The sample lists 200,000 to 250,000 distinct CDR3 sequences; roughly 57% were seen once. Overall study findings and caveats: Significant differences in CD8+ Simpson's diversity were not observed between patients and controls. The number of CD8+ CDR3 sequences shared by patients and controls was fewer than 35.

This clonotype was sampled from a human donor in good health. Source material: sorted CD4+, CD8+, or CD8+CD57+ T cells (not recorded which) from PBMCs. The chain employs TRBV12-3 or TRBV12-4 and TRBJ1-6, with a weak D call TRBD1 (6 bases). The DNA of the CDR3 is TGTGCCAGCCGCCCGGGGGCAACACTGGCTTCACCCCTCCACTTT. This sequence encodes CASRPGATLASPLHF.